Listed below are T cell receptor beta chains from one sample, sequenced in a study of glioma-infiltrating T cells after dendritic cell vaccination. TCRdb's copy holds only in-frame clones and misses some; the assay was immunoSEQ multiplex PCR. In the table there are tens of thousands of clones, 82% of which are singletons. Here the sequenced sample was blood, taken before dendritic cell vaccination. Every receptor here comes from a human donor with glioblastoma. The CDR3 runs from the conserved cysteine through the conserved F or W. A D gene is named only where the DNA matches it firmly.

len,d_gene,v_gene,CDR3aa
14,.,TRBV7-9,CASGTRQFTDTQYF
17,TRBD1,TRBV5-1,CASSSVLPGQGNYGYTF
18,TRBD2,TRBV18,CASSPFSGTSGGAYEQYF
17,.,TRBV5-1,CASSPRSGRAGGTEAFF
14,TRBD1,TRBV5-1,CASSLGTTGDGYTF
15,TRBD1,TRBV2,CASSAQGAGMETQYF
15,TRBD1,TRBV10-1,CASSDTGTGLEKLFF
16,TRBD1,TRBV27,CASSLFARQGLVEQYF
15,TRBD1,TRBV5-1,CASSLEAPGGKKQYF
13,.,TRBV30,CAWRDSRNSPLHF
17,.,TRBV19,CASSIIPGLSRNTEAFF
15,TRBD1,TRBV6-1,CASSVTGGLNEKLFF
17,.,TRBV15,CATSRSSGSANNQPQHF
14,.,TRBV2,CASSVFLSDTEAFF
14,TRBD1,TRBV5-1,CASRTTGAGNTIYF
16,.,TRBV27,CASSLGLPSGGYEQYF
15,TRBD2,TRBV2,CASSLAGGPTDTQYF
16,.,TRBV7-9,CASSLEGGSSYNEQFF
17,.,TRBV27,CASSLQGPPRANTEAFF
15,.,TRBV6-4,CASSVTWGDTGELFF
15,.,TRBV7-6,CASSLSEGTHQPQHF
15,.,TRBV5-1,CASSLAGLQNTEAFF
16,.,TRBV6-5,CASSYGAGANTDTQYF
16,TRBD1,TRBV9,CASSVLTGGITDTQYF
16,TRBD1,TRBV27,CASSLRPGTADQPQHF
14,.,TRBV6-6,CASSPPTGKETQYF
15,TRBD1,TRBV6-1,CASSPLTGGDYGYTF
14,TRBD2,TRBV29-1,CSVAASGGQETQYF
14,.,TRBV2,CASALYRDSYEQYF
15,TRBD1,TRBV6-1,CASGGQGSPNSPLHF
13,.,TRBV6-1,CASLRASGETQYF
14,TRBD1,TRBV18,CASSTGTGNYGYTF
14,.,TRBV6-1,CASSGRTGYNEQFF
14,TRBD1,TRBV6-1,CASTPVTGASPLHF
16,TRBD2,TRBV10-3,CAIRAGTSGGEETQYF
16,TRBD1,TRBV4-1,CASSQASRTGTYEQYF
15,.,TRBV7-8,CASSLLGGPTDTQYF
12,.,TRBV6-4,CASSQLGNEQFF
15,.,TRBV7-9,CASSLRRGLTDTQYF
18,TRBD2,TRBV11-2,CASRPTSGGLSSYNEQFF
12,TRBD1,TRBV30,CARDRMNTEAFF
16,.,TRBV4-1,CASSQDLGQGGTEAFF
16,.,TRBV4-1,CASSQDSPVFNSPLHF
18,TRBD1,TRBV4-2,CASSQDRTGGSYNSPLHF
17,.,TRBV4-1,CASSQLRQTKLNEKLFF
14,.,TRBV5-4,CASTPGVDTYEQYF
15,.,TRBV19,CASSIESGHNSPLHF
13,.,TRBV11-2,CASSLAQGHEQYF
16,TRBD1,TRBV7-2,CASSLVAGTGPHGYTF
16,TRBD1,TRBV7-2,CASSPHAGTDTLFQHF
13,TRBD1,TRBV18,CASSPQGAGPQHF
16,TRBD2,TRBV19,CASSVRLAGGFETQYF
17,.,TRBV5-8,CASSLEGGLRGNSPLHF
14,.,TRBV10-3,CAISDGQGHQPQHF